A single sample is the source of the 27 T cell receptor beta chains below, sequenced in a study of blood T cell repertoires in COVID-19. Sequencing used immunoSEQ multiplex PCR; TCRdb keeps in-frame clones, though not all of them. The sample holds about 43,000 clones, roughly 80% seen once. What was sequenced was peripheral blood. All receptors come from a woman aged 60-75 years with acute or convalescent COVID-19.

The V call is TRBV29-1, the J call TRBJ1-3; the D is unclear. There are 11 residues in the CDR3. V lost 8 bases to trimming and J lost 1 base, with 6 bases between them. Germline CDR1 is SQVTM and CDR2 is ANQGSEA. CDR3 coding DNA: TGCAGCTACATTTCTGGAAACACCATATATTTT. Protein sequence: CSYISGNTIYF.

The rearrangement joins TRBV6-2 or TRBV6-3 to TRBJ2-7, with 11 nucleotides matching TRBD1. V lost 1 base to trimming and J lost 0 bases; unmatched junction nucleotides: 2. This CDR3 has 16 residues. CDR1 and CDR2 from the germline V gene are MNHEY and SVGEGT. The CDR3 DNA reads TGTGCCAGCAGTTACTACGGGACAGGGGGCTCCTACGAGCAGTACTTC. This gives the protein CASSYYGTGGSYEQYF.

The rearrangement uses TRBV29-1 and TRBJ2-4, with a possible D match to TRBD1 (6 bases). V gave up 4 bases and J gave up 8 bases, with 18 bases separating them. CDR3 length: 14 residues. Germline V gene data show CDR1 as SQVTM and CDR2 as ANQGSEA. CDR3 nucleotide sequence: TGCAGCGTTGCCCTACCCGGGACACACGACATTCAGTACTTC. Amino acids: CSVALPGTHDIQYF.

The chain employs TRBV19 and TRBJ1-2; 8 bases align to TRBD1. Germline V gives CDR1 LNHDA, CDR2 SQIVND (reference sequence). The J segment lost 7 bases and the V segment lost 6 bases, leaving 16 bases of the junction unmatched. This CDR3 comprises 16 residues. The chain's CDR3 is CASSLYRDRRGLGYTF. The CDR3 bases are TGTGCCAGTAGCCTATACCGGGACAGGAGGGGCCTTGGCTACACCTTC.

The chain carries TRBV7-6 and TRBJ2-2; 7 nucleotides match TRBD1. Germline-derived CDR1 and CDR2 are SGHVS and FNYEAQ. V lost 2 bases, J lost 4 bases, and 10 bases stayed unmatched. The CDR3 runs 17 residues. CDR3 protein: CASSLSGWTGVTGELFF. The CDR3 region has the DNA TGTGCCAGCAGCTTATCGGGCTGGACAGGTGTCACCGGGGAGCTGTTTTTT. The full variable domain, rest sourced from reference TRBV7-6 and TRBJ2-2, is GAGVSQSPRYKVTKRGQDVALRCDPISGHVSLYWYRQALGQGPEFLTYFNYEAQQDKSGLPNDRFSAERPEGSISTLTIQRTEQRDSAMYRCASSLSGWTGVTGELFFGEGSRLTVL.

The chain employs TRBV5-6 and TRBJ2-3; TRBD2 aligns across 10 bases. The germline gives CDR1 SGHDT, CDR2 YYEEEE. The CDR3 runs 15 residues. With 4 bases clipped from V and 2 bases from J, the junction kept 4 bases outside the gene matches. The DNA for the CDR3 is TGTGCCAGCAGCCTAGCGGGGGCCAACACAGATACGCAGTATTTT. Translation gives CASSLAGANTDTQYF.

This clone has only one observation. This chain joins TRBV9 and TRBJ1-3; no firm D call. This CDR3 has 14 amino acids. From germline, CDR1 is SGDLS and CDR2 YYNGEE. V gave up 4 bases and J gave up 4 bases, with 12 bases separating them. This CDR3 reads CASSRLGSGNTIYF. CDR3 DNA: TGTGCCAGCAGCCGTCTCGGGTCCGGAAACACCATATATTTT.

Here the CDR3 DNA reads TGCGCCAGCAGCCAAGATGAGGGGGTAGGCTCCTACAATGAGCAGTTCTTC. It translates to CASSQDEGVGSYNEQFF. The chain combines TRBV4-1 with TRBJ2-1; maybe TRBD1 (6 bases). Deletions cut 0 bases from V and 0 bases from J, with 12 bases between. This CDR3 has 17 residues. CDR1 and CDR2 from the germline V gene are MGHRA and YSYEKL.

This clone has only one observation. The chain joins TRBV5-8 to TRBJ1-5; the D gene is possibly TRBD1 (5 bases). The CDR3 covers 16 residues. V shed 1 base and J shed 5 bases, with 16 bases lying between them. Per germline, CDR1 SGHTS and CDR2 YDEGEE. CDR3 sequence reads: CASSLYEVPRDQPQHF. DNA of the CDR3: TGTGCCAGCAGCTTGTATGAGGTTCCCAGGGATCAGCCCCAGCATTTT.

This chain links TRBV6-5 with TRBJ1-5; D gene uncertain. The CDR3 covers 13 residues. Germline assignment: CDR1 MNHEY and CDR2 SVGAGI. Between the trimmed V and J ends, which lost 6 bases and 6 bases, there was a span of 12 bases. The CDR3 is CASSSERGQPQHF. As DNA, the CDR3 is TGTGCCAGCAGCTCCGAACGAGGTCAGCCCCAGCATTTT.

The chain links TRBV10-3 to TRBJ2-7; 7 bases fit TRBD1. The CDR3 spans 16 residues. Trimming removed 0 bases from V and 2 bases from J; junction bases left unmatched: 7. From germline, CDR1 is ENHRY and CDR2 SYGVKD. CDR3 bases: TGTGCCATCAGTGAGTCTACACCGGGACAGACCTACGAGCAGTACTTC. Protein product: CAISESTPGQTYEQYF.

The chain is built from TRBV6-2 or TRBV6-3 and TRBJ2-1, with 9 bases matching TRBD2. The J segment lost 4 bases and the V segment lost 2 bases, leaving 6 bases of the junction unmatched. CDR3 length equals 16 residues. Germline V gives CDR1 MNHEY, CDR2 SVGEGT. The CDR3 spells CASSYRTSGLYNEQFF. The CDR3 DNA sequence: TGTGCCAGCAGTTACCGTACTAGCGGGTTGTACAATGAGCAGTTCTTC.

This clone showed up just a few times. The gene calls are TRBV27 and TRBJ1-1; TRBD1 might be the D (6 bases). CDR1 MNHEY and CDR2 SMNVEV come from the germline V gene (reference sequence). V lost 4 bases and J lost 10, with 16 bases in between. The CDR3 length is 13 residues. CDR3 amino acids: CASSSYRDGAAFF. In DNA form, the CDR3 reads TGTGCCAGCAGTTCCTACAGGGATGGGGCAGCTTTCTTT.

This sequence joins TRBV19 and TRBJ1-5; TRBD1 might be the D (5 bases). With 0 bases removed from V and 9 bases from J, the gap between germline ends came to 12 bases. Germline lookup yields CDR1 LNHDA and CDR2 SQIVND (reference sequence). This CDR3 spans 14 amino acids. CDR3: CASSIDRASGPQHF. The CDR3 bases are TGTGCCAGTAGTATAGACAGGGCCTCGGGGCCCCAGCATTTT.

This chain links TRBV7-2 with TRBJ1-1, with TRBD1 matching over 7 bases. Germline trimming cut 1 base from V and 6 bases from J; bases unmatched to any gene: 2. The CDR3 has 13 residues. Germline values: CDR1 SGHTA, CDR2 FQGNSA. The CDR3 reads CASSLDRGAEAFF. As DNA, the CDR3 is TGTGCCAGCAGCTTAGACAGGGGCGCTGAAGCTTTCTTT.

This chain joins TRBV27 and TRBJ1-2, with a weak D call TRBD1 (6 bases). In germline, CDR1 is MNHEY, CDR2 SMNVEV (reference sequence). This CDR3 is built from 15 residues. V was pared by 6 bases and J by 4 bases, with 18 bases between. CDR3 DNA: TGTGCCAGCAGGACGAGGGACACCGTGGCCTATGGCTACACCTTC. This encodes CASRTRDTVAYGYTF.

The chain uses TRBV11-3 and TRBJ2-3, with D unclear. Germline loops: CDR1 SGHNT, CDR2 YENEEA. Deletions cut 5 bases from V and 2 bases from J, with 5 bases between. This CDR3 is built from 12 residues. CDR3: CASSHNTDTQYF. The CDR3 region has the DNA TGTGCCAGCAGCCACAACACAGATACGCAGTATTTT.

This clone was observed a handful of times. The rearrangement joins TRBV19 to TRBJ2-7, with 7 bases identical to TRBD1. After removal of 6 bases from V and 3 bases from J, the junction contained 8 bases not matched to a gene. This CDR3 has 14 amino acids. Germline lookup yields CDR1 LNHDA and CDR2 SQIVND (reference sequence). In DNA, the CDR3 is TGTGCCAGTAGGCCAGGGGGATGGCACTACGAGCAGTACTTC. Its translation: CASRPGGWHYEQYF.

In its sample, this clone was seen a few times. The CDR3 DNA is TGTGCCAGCAGCCAACAGGGGGCGGGACAGCCCCAGCATTTT. This codes for CASSQQGAGQPQHF. V usage is TRBV27 and J usage is TRBJ1-5; 9 nucleotides line up with TRBD1. V gave up 6 bases and J gave up 7 bases; unmatched junction bases: 7. The CDR3 consists of 14 residues. Germline CDR1 is MNHEY and CDR2 is SMNVEV (reference sequence).

This clone was detected only once. This rearrangement joins TRBV12-1 to TRBJ1-3. TRBV12-1 counts as a pseudogene. The CDR3 sequence is 16 residues long. Written as DNA, the CDR3 is TGTGCCAGCAGCTTTGGGGGGGTTAAGACTGGAAACACCATATATTTT. Translating it yields CASSFGGVKTGNTIYF.

This rearrangement joins TRBV29-1 to TRBJ2-7; D uncertain. V was cut by 3 bases and J by 0 bases, with 6 bases left in between. This CDR3 comprises 12 residues. Germline CDR1 reads SQVTM; CDR2 reads ANQGSEA. For the CDR3, the DNA is TGCAGCGTTGAGGGCAGCTCCTACGAGCAGTACTTC. Translating gives CSVEGSSYEQYF.

This CDR3 reads CASSFAVKSSYNEQFF. The CDR3 bases are TGTGCCAGCAGCTTTGCAGTTAAAAGCTCCTACAATGAGCAGTTCTTC. This chain uses TRBV5-5 with TRBJ2-1; D gene unclear. This CDR3 region has 16 residues. Per germline, CDR1 SGHKS and CDR2 YYEKEE (reference sequence). V gave up 2 bases and J gave up 0 bases, with 12 bases separating them.

V usage is TRBV5-4 and J usage is TRBJ2-1, with 8 nucleotides matching TRBD2. V lost 2 bases, J lost 8 bases, and 0 bases stayed unmatched. The CDR3 contains 12 residues. In germline, CDR1 is SGHNT, CDR2 YYREEE (reference sequence). The CDR3 sequence is CASSLAGDEQFF. The CDR3 DNA reads as TGTGCCAGCAGCTTAGCGGGGGATGAGCAGTTCTTC.

This clone has only one observation. The chain is built from TRBV27 and TRBJ1-1; D is unclear. Germline lookup yields CDR1 MNHEY and CDR2 SMNVEV (reference sequence). This CDR3 is 15 amino acids long. V was shortened by 3 bases and J by 2 bases, with 13 bases between the two germline ends. The chain's CDR3 is CASSLATRSNTEAFF. CDR3 nucleotide sequence: TGTGCCAGCAGTTTGGCTACTCGGAGCAACACTGAAGCTTTCTTT.

J is TRBJ2-7 and V is TRBV12-3 or TRBV12-4; 7 bases agree with TRBD1. V dropped 5 bases and J dropped 1; count of bases not matched to a gene: 2. This CDR3 has 13 residues. The CDR3 loop reads CASSTGQSYEQYF. CDR3 DNA sequence: TGTGCCAGCAGTACGGGACAGTCCTACGAGCAGTACTTC.

This rearrangement joins TRBV24-1 to TRBJ2-5; D is perhaps TRBD1 (6 bases). Trimming left V 3 bases short and J 1 base short, with 11 bases between. Germline CDR1 and CDR2: KGHDR and SFDVKD. This CDR3 is built from 15 residues. DNA of the CDR3: TGTGCCACCAGTGATCCAACAGGGATCCAAGAGACCCAGTACTTC. Translating it yields CATSDPTGIQETQYF.

V and J are TRBV19 and TRBJ2-5, with TRBD2 matching over 14 bases. Germline loops: CDR1 LNHDA, CDR2 SQIVND (reference sequence). The CDR3 totals 16 residues. V was clipped by 5 bases and J by 5 bases; unmatched bases: 7. CDR3 sequence reads: CASSAQTSGGAETQYF. The CDR3 DNA is TGTGCCAGTAGTGCCCAGACTAGCGGGGGGGCTGAGACCCAGTACTTC.